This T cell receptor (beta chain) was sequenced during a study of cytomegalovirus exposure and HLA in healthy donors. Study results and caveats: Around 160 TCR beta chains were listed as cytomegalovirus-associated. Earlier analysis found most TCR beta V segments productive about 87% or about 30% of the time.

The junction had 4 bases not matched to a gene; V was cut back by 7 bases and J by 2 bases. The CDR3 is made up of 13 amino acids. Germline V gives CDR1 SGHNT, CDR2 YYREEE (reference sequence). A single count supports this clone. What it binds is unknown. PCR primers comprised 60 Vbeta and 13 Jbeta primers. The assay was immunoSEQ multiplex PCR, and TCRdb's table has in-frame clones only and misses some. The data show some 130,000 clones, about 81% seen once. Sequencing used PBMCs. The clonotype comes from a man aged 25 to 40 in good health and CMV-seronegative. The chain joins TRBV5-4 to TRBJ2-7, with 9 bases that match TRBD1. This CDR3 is CASGTGGPYEQYF. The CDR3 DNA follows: TGTGCCAGCGGAACAGGGGGCCCCTACGAGCAGTACTTC.